Reported below is one T cell receptor (beta chain). Its antigen is undetermined. This sample was taken from a study of synovial regulatory T cells in juvenile arthritis. Regarding the study as a whole: iaTreg TCR repertoires were largely private across patients and partially overlapped synovial Teff and blood CPL. TCR diversity was lower in inflammation-associated blood Treg cells than in other blood Treg cells. Synovial Tregs shared more CDR3 sequences with iaTregs than other blood Tregs.

The method was immunoSEQ multiplex PCR; TCRdb's version includes in-frame clones alone and lacks a portion of them. The table for this sample gives 6,000 or so clones. The approximately 11 donors had active juvenile idiopathic arthritis, with 3 polyarticular and 8 oligoarticular cases. The receptor was derived from a donor younger than 30 with juvenile idiopathic arthritis. Sequenced sample: Treg cells from blood. Subset noted: remaining (HLA-DR-negative) circulating blood Treg cells.

The CDR3: CASSVDRKDPYNTEAFF. V is TRBV21-1 and J is TRBJ1-1; the TCRdb D gene call, TRBD1, has no DNA to confirm it. TRBV21-1 is a known pseudogene. The CDR3 sequence is 17 residues long. No DNA accompanies this entry.